This T cell receptor beta chain derives from a study of cytomegalovirus exposure and HLA in healthy donors. PCR employed 60 Vbeta and 13 Jbeta primers. Here immunoSEQ multiplex PCR was the method, and the copy in TCRdb shows in-frame clones only, minus some. The sample holds about 150,000 clones, 65% to 85% seen once. This TCR was sampled from a woman aged 40 to 50 in good health and CMV-seropositive. Sequenced: PBMCs.

CDR3 coding DNA: TGTGCCAGCTCACCAGGTCCGAGGGGAAACACCATATATTTT. Translating it yields CASSPGPRGNTIYF. The chain is built from TRBV18 and TRBJ1-3; no firm D call. Germline CDR1 and CDR2: KGHSH and LQKENI. Trimming removed 2 bases from V and 4 bases from J, with 9 bases in between. The CDR3 is 14 amino acids.